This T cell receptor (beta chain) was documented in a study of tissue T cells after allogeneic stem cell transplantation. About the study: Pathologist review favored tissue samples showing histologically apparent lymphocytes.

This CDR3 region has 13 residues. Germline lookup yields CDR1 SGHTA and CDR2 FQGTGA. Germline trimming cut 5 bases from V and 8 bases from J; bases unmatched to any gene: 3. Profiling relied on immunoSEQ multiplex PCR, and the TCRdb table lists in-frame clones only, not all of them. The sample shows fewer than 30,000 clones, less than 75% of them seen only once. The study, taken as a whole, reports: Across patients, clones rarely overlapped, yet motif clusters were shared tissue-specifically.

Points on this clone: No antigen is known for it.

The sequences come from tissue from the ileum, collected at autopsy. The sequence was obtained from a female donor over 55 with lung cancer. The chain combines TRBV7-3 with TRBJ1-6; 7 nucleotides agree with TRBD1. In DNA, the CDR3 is TGTGCCAGCAGCGTAGACAGGGATTCACCCCTCCACTTT. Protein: CASSVDRDSPLHF.